These 13 T cell receptor beta chains originate from one sample sequenced in a study of T cells in Graves' hyperthyroidism and ophthalmopathy. There were TCR beta CDR3 regions amplified from RNA transcripts. The HTBI primer set served for first-round RT-PCR of the TCR CDR3. TCRdb processed the multiplex PCR reads anew with MiXCR; each CDR3 protein has one entry. The sample contains about 130,000 distinct CDR3 sequences, approximately 20% of which appear only once. Sequenced sample: blood. These receptor sequences come from a woman in her 50s with Graves' hyperthyroidism that later progressed to Graves' ophthalmopathy.

This clonotype was seen more than once but under ten times. V and J are TRBV6-1 and TRBJ2-7, with a tentative D call TRBD2 (5 bases). Germline assignment: CDR1 MNHNS and CDR2 SASEGT. Trimming left V 8 bases short and J 1 base short, with 9 bases between. The CDR3 spans 12 residues. This CDR3 reads CASAGGSYEQYF. As DNA, the CDR3 is TGTGCCAGCGCAGGCGGGTCCTACGAGCAGTACTTC.

This clonotype was seen only a few times. A read error may account for a junction end that differs from germline. V and J are TRBV20-1 and TRBJ2-7; D might be TRBD1 or TRBD2, each matching 5 bases. The CDR3 runs to 12 residues. Germline-derived CDR1 and CDR2 are DFQATT and SNEGSKA (reference sequence). The CDR3 is CSTRSTAREQYF. The CDR3 bases are TGCAGTACTAGATCGACAGCGCGGGAGCAGTACTTC.

The CDR3 spells CASSPGLAGIRYEQYF. DNA for the CDR3: TGTGCCAGTAGTCCGGGACTAGCGGGCATCCGCTACGAGCAGTACTTC. V gene TRBV19 combines with J gene TRBJ2-7; 12 bases fit TRBD2. CDR3 size: 16 residues. Losses at the gene ends were 5 bases for V and 3 bases for J; bases not matched to a gene: 8. Germline CDR1 reads LNHDA; CDR2 reads SQIVND (reference sequence).

The rearrangement links TRBV27 to TRBJ2-7, with 9 bases fitting TRBD2. This CDR3 is built from 13 residues. Germline-derived CDR1 and CDR2 are MNHEY and SMNVEV (reference sequence). Losses at the gene ends were 5 bases for V and 5 bases for J; bases not matched to a gene: 4. CDR3 loop: CASSKAGGNEQYF. CDR3 DNA: TGTGCCAGCAGTAAAGCGGGAGGAAACGAGCAGTACTTC.

This clonotype appeared many times. This chain joins TRBV20-1 and TRBJ2-5, with 7 bases fitting TRBD2. The CDR3 spans 14 residues. Trimming cost V 3 bases and J 5 bases; bases outside gene matches: 9. The germline CDR1 and CDR2 sequences are DFQATT and SNEGSKA (reference sequence). CDR3 protein: CSARSASGRETQYF. As DNA, the CDR3 is TGCAGTGCTAGGTCAGCTAGCGGCAGGGAGACCCAGTACTTC.

This clonotype occurred many times. The genes are TRBV30 and TRBJ2-7; perhaps TRBD2 as D (5 bases). This CDR3 contains 12 residues. V was trimmed by 0 bases and J by 3 bases, leaving 6 bases between them. Germline assignment: CDR1 GTSNPN and CDR2 SVGIG (reference sequence). DNA for the CDR3: TGTGCCTGGAGTGTACGGGGCTACGAGCAGTACTTC. Translated, it gives CAWSVRGYEQYF.

Remarks on this clonotype: At one of its ends the junction is not consistent with the germline gene, which may arise from a read error. This chain joins TRBV6-4 and TRBJ1-2; TRBD1 agrees at 9 bases. This CDR3 is built from 17 residues. CDR1 is MRHNA, CDR2 SNTAGT, per germline. CDR3 sequence reads: CASSDSGGQGQLYSYTF. CDR3 in DNA: TGTGCCAGCAGTGACTCAGGGGGACAGGGACAACTCTATAGCTACACCTTC.

The chain links TRBV6-2 or TRBV6-3 to TRBJ2-7; the match to TRBD1 covers 8 bases. V trimming: 5 bases; J trimming: 5 bases; junction bases outside the gene matches: 11. Germline V gives CDR1 MNHEY, CDR2 SVGEGT. The CDR3 has 15 residues. CDR3 amino acids: CASSLARAGGNEQYF. In nucleotides, the CDR3 is TGTGCCAGCAGTCTCGCTAGGGCAGGGGGCAACGAGCAGTACTTC.

This chain uses TRBV9 with TRBJ1-4; D is ambiguous. Germline V gene sequence: CDR1 SGDLS, CDR2 YYNGEE. The CDR3 has 15 residues. Trimming shortened V by 3 bases and J by 4 bases, and 13 bases separated the two germline ends. This CDR3 is CASSEGNRYNEKLFF. CDR3 in DNA: TGTGCCAGCAGCGAGGGAAACAGATATAATGAAAAACTGTTTTTT.

The J gene is TRBJ2-2, the V gene TRBV7-8, with a tentative D call TRBD2 (6 bases). Germline V gives CDR1 SGHVS, CDR2 FQNEAQ. This CDR3 region has 16 residues. Between the trimmed V and J ends, which lost 1 base and 1 base, there was a span of 10 bases. CDR3 loop: CASSLVGGKNTGELFF. CDR3 sequence (DNA): TGTGCCAGCAGCTTAGTTGGCGGGAAGAACACCGGGGAGCTGTTTTTT.

The sample holds many counts of this clonotype. The rearrangement joins TRBV30 to TRBJ2-7; no clear D. The germline CDR1 and CDR2 sequences are GTSNPN and SVGIG (reference sequence). The V and J ends lost 0 bases and 9 bases respectively, with 9 bases between them. The CDR3 length is 11 residues. CDR3 sequence reads: CAWSVGFAQYF. Written as DNA, the CDR3 is TGTGCCTGGAGTGTAGGGTTTGCGCAGTACTTC.

This clonotype was recorded many times. The chain is built from TRBV28 and TRBJ2-7, with TRBD2 matching 8 bases. The V gene end was trimmed by 6 bases and the J gene end by 0 bases; junction bases not matched to a gene: 4. CDR3 size: 14 residues. Looked up from germline, CDR1 is MDHEN and CDR2 is SYDVKM. The CDR3 loop is CASSQSGSSYEQYF. CDR3 DNA sequence: TGTGCCAGCAGCCAAAGCGGGAGCTCCTACGAGCAGTACTTC.

This clonotype showed up many times. The rearrangement links TRBV10-3 to TRBJ1-4; D is ambiguous. Germline CDR1 and CDR2: ENHRY and SYGVKD. The CDR3 has 18 amino acids. Trimming cost V 5 bases and J 0 bases, with 19 bases left between them. CDR3 in amino acids: CAISNPPGFGATNEKLFF. The CDR3 coding sequence is TGTGCCATCAGTAACCCTCCGGGGTTTGGTGCAACTAATGAAAAACTGTTTTTT.